Here is one TCR beta chain with its context. Its target is not known. The study sampled blood at baseline, cycle 4 day 1, and cycle 7 day 1. This sample stems from a study of OX40 agonist ivuxolimab in advanced cancers. Overall study results and limits: Among the lowest peripheral clonal expansion occurred in 0.1-3.0 mg/kg partial responders. The study did not work out the antigen specificity of the expanded peripheral T cells.

Profiled with immunoSEQ multiplex PCR; TCRdb holds only in-frame clones, not every one. The sample lists some 83,000 clones, over 85% occurring once. Trimming took 3 bases from V and 7 from J; bases not matched to a gene: 3. Germline assignment: CDR1 MNHNS and CDR2 SASEGT. The CDR3 contains 14 residues. The rearrangement links TRBV6-1 to TRBJ1-5; 10 bases are a match to TRBD1. This sample comprised CD4+ or CD8+ T cells sorted from blood, obtained in a trial of the OX40 agonist ivuxolimab. The receptor was isolated from an adult with an advanced solid tumor such as melanoma, head and neck, liver or kidney cancer. For the CDR3, the DNA is TGTGCCAGCAGTGAGGACAGGGGGTGGCAGCCCCAGCATTTT. Its protein product is CASSEDRGWQPQHF.